This TCR beta chain was captured by sequencing in a study of cytomegalovirus exposure and HLA in healthy donors. The V end lost 7 bases, the J end lost 0 bases, and 15 bases lay between the germline ends. This CDR3 spans 15 amino acids. Germline values: CDR1 LNHDA, CDR2 SQIVND (reference sequence). In the PCR, 60 Vbeta and 13 Jbeta primers were used. Study processing details: In a later analysis, about 11 million of 60 million to 80 million unique beta chains occurred in at least two donors. Libraries were prepared by immunoSEQ multiplex PCR; TCRdb keeps only in-frame clonotypes and omits some of them. For V, J and clone size, that table is used; D and trimming come from the DNA. The repertoire includes 90,000 to 150,000 clones, roughly 69% of them detected once, and approximately 8.2% sits in the top ten. This clone showed up just a few times. The antigen remains unidentified. Points from the study as a whole: The study assumed roughly uniform donor sequencing depth for presence/absence analyses. A later analysis found most CMV-associated TCR beta chains apparently HLA-restricted. TCR beta chains associated with HLA were, in a later analysis, more clonally expanded than equally common others.

V and J are TRBV19 and TRBJ1-1, with a possible D match to TRBD1 (5 bases). The specimen sequenced was PBMCs. The receptor was isolated from a woman aged 40 to 50 in good health and CMV-seropositive. The CDR3 loop reads CASTPYGGVNTEAFF. The CDR3 coding sequence is TGTGCCAGTACCCCATACGGGGGGGTGAACACTGAAGCTTTCTTT.